This T cell receptor beta chain was documented in a study of T cell responses to AZD1222 COVID-19 vaccine. The CDR3 extends over 15 amino acids. Trimming cost V 7 bases and J 1 base, with 16 bases left between them. Germline V CDR1 and CDR2: SNHLY, FYNNEI. As concerns this clone: Its antigen is unidentified.

Overall study results and limits: Dominant at 160-218 and 743-854, vaccine-associated CD4 TCRs also spanned spike. The study found Spike-specific TCR breadth and depth rose after two AZD1222 doses.

The assay was immunoSEQ multiplex PCR, and TCRdb's table has in-frame clones only and misses some. The sample includes some 130,000 clones, around 84% of them seen just once. The receptor was derived from an adult in good health. Sample: peripheral blood, taken on day 0 of AZD1222 vaccination. The chain couples TRBV2 to TRBJ1-1; tentative D call: TRBD1 (5 bases). The CDR3 spells CASTSRSGRNTEAFF. The CDR3 DNA reads as TGTGCCAGCACCTCAAGGTCAGGGCGGAACACTGAAGCTTTCTTT.